What follows are 16 T cell receptor beta chains derived from one specimen sequenced in a study of T cell responses to AZD1222 COVID-19 vaccine. Sequencing was performed with immunoSEQ multiplex PCR; in TCRdb, only in-frame clones are kept and a portion is missing. The table has roughly 98,000 clones, 84% seen once. The sequences come from peripheral blood, collected 28 days after the second AZD1222 dose. The source is an adult who received the AZD1222 COVID-19 vaccine.

The chain couples TRBV5-1 to TRBJ1-4; D is ambiguous. The CDR3 runs to 12 residues. V was clipped by 0 bases and J by 8 bases, with 5 bases between them. Germline CDR1 and CDR2: SGHRS and YFSETQ. CDR3 loop: CASSLALEKLFF. The CDR3 DNA reads as TGCGCCAGCAGCTTGGCCCTCGAAAAACTGTTTTTT.

The chain recombines TRBV20-1 with TRBJ2-7; 7 positions agree with TRBD1. The CDR3 spans 15 residues. J lost 3 bases, V lost 3 bases, and 11 bases had no gene match. Germline CDR1 is DFQATT and CDR2 is SNEGSKA (reference sequence). Here the CDR3 reads CSASRAGTAIYEQYF. The CDR3, as DNA: TGCAGTGCTAGTCGTGCCGGGACAGCAATCTACGAGCAGTACTTC.

This chain connects TRBV5-1 to TRBJ1-2; no definite D call. The V gene lost 7 bases and the J gene lost 2 bases, with 15 bases spanning the gap. The CDR3 loop spans 14 amino acids. Per the germline V gene, CDR1 is SGHRS and CDR2 is YFSETQ. CDR3 nucleotide sequence: TGCGCCAGCTTCCCATCGCCCGCCAACTATGGCTACACCTTC. Translation gives CASFPSPANYGYTF.

V gene TRBV7-2 combines with J gene TRBJ2-2; no reliable D call. The V end lost 1 base, the J end lost 7 bases, and 7 bases lay between the germline ends. This CDR3 is 13 amino acids long. Germline-derived CDR1 and CDR2 are SGHTA and FQGNSA. The CDR3 DNA follows: TGTGCCAGCAGCTTAGGATTATTCGGGGAGCTGTTTTTT. It is translated as CASSLGLFGELFF.

This chain joins TRBV7-9 and TRBJ1-1; D not resolved. The CDR3 sequence is 12 residues long. Trimming took off 2 bases at V and 5 bases at J, with 6 bases between the two ends. Germline-derived CDR1 and CDR2 are SEHNR and FQNEAQ (reference sequence). CDR3 in DNA: TGTGCCAGCAGCTTACATCAGACTGAAGCTTTCTTT. Protein product: CASSLHQTEAFF.

This clone was observed a single time. The gene calls are TRBV4-1 and TRBJ1-2; D is uncertain. V was cut by 4 bases and J by 5 bases, with 17 bases left in between. This CDR3 has 15 amino acids. Germline V gene lookup returns CDR1 MGHRA and CDR2 YSYEKL. The CDR3 DNA is TGCGCCAGCAGCCCTGGCCTTGAGGGCAGGTATGGCTACACCTTC. As protein: CASSPGLEGRYGYTF.

This chain joins TRBV6-4 and TRBJ2-5, with unresolved D. V was shortened by 6 bases and J by 4 bases, with 9 bases between the two germline ends. The germline gives CDR1 MRHNA, CDR2 SNTAGT. The CDR3 length is 12 residues. CDR3 DNA: TGTGCCAGCAGAGCCCCTCCAGAGACCCAGTACTTC. This translates into CASRAPPETQYF.

J is TRBJ1-2 and V is TRBV5-4; D is unresolved. The V end lost 4 bases, the J end lost 8 bases, and 18 bases lay between the germline ends. In germline, CDR1 is SGHNT, CDR2 YYREEE (reference sequence). CDR3 length: 14 residues. The CDR3 reads CASSPGGNIVGYTF. The DNA of the CDR3 is TGTGCCAGCAGCCCGGGTGGGAACATAGTAGGCTACACCTTC.

The rearrangement uses TRBV7-3 and TRBJ2-2; the D gene is possibly TRBD2 (6 bases). The V end lost 0 bases, the J end lost 8 bases, and 16 bases lay between the germline ends. CDR3 length equals 16 residues. Germline CDR1 SGHTA, CDR2 FQGTGA. The DNA for the CDR3 is TGTGCCAGCAGCTTAACCGGGGGTAGGGGCCCGGGGGAGCTGTTTTTT. Translated, it gives CASSLTGGRGPGELFF.

This clone has only one observation. The chain uses TRBV5-1 and TRBJ2-2, with D possibly TRBD1 on 5 matching bases. V was cut by 4 bases and J by 1 base, with 14 bases left in between. Germline loops: CDR1 SGHRS, CDR2 YFSETQ. The CDR3 runs 16 residues. CDR3 bases: TGCGCCAGCAGCCTAGGGGCCGGAAGGAACACCGGGGAGCTGTTTTTT. It yields the protein CASSLGAGRNTGELFF.

This chain uses TRBV11-2 with TRBJ2-1; D uncertain. Germline V CDR1 and CDR2: SGHAT, FQNNGV. Trimming took 1 base from V and 2 from J, leaving 9 bases between them. This CDR3 spans 15 amino acids. This chain's CDR3 is CASSLGRTPYNEQFF. CDR3 sequence (DNA): TGTGCCAGCAGCTTAGGACGGACCCCCTACAATGAGCAGTTCTTC.

In nucleotides, the CDR3 is TGTGCCACACCGGGGGCACCTAATGAAAAACTGTTTTTT. Its protein product is CATPGAPNEKLFF. The chain carries TRBV2 and TRBJ1-4, with TRBD1 as a possible D gene (6 bases). This CDR3 has 13 amino acids. Germline V lookup: CDR1 SNHLY, CDR2 FYNNEI. V was trimmed by 10 bases and J by 3 bases, leaving 12 bases between them.

V is TRBV2 and J is TRBJ2-5; D is possibly TRBD2 (6 bases). CDR3 length: 14 residues. The V gene's germline CDR1 is SNHLY and CDR2 FYNNEI. Trimming left V 6 bases short and J 3 bases short, with 14 bases between. The CDR3 DNA sequence: TGTGCCAGCAGCGTAGGGACTGTCGAAGAGACCCAGTACTTC. Protein: CASSVGTVEETQYF.

This clone was detected once. J is TRBJ1-2 and V is TRBV7-3; no clear D. V lost 1 base to trimming and J lost 0 bases, with 9 bases between them. This CDR3 contains 15 residues. Germline CDR1 is SGHTA and CDR2 is FQGTGA. The CDR3: CASSLSVGPNYGYTF. The CDR3 DNA follows: TGTGCCAGCAGCTTAAGCGTCGGACCTAACTATGGCTACACCTTC.

The genes are TRBV6-5 and TRBJ2-7, with D possibly matching TRBD1 (6 bases). Deletions cut 6 bases from V and 6 bases from J, with 12 bases between. The CDR3 loop spans 12 amino acids. Germline CDR1 is MNHEY and CDR2 is SVGAGI. CDR3 sequence reads: CASSPQGREQYF. The DNA of the CDR3 is TGTGCCAGCAGCCCACAGGGTCGCGAGCAGTACTTC.

V is TRBV11-3 and J is TRBJ2-7; 9 bases map to TRBD2. In germline, CDR1 is SGHNT, CDR2 YENEEA. The CDR3 totals 16 residues. With 3 bases clipped from V and 3 bases from J, the junction kept 9 bases outside the gene matches. The CDR3 reads CASSLAGGIGGYEQYF. CDR3 sequence (DNA): TGTGCCAGCAGCTTGGCGGGAGGGATTGGGGGCTACGAGCAGTACTTC.